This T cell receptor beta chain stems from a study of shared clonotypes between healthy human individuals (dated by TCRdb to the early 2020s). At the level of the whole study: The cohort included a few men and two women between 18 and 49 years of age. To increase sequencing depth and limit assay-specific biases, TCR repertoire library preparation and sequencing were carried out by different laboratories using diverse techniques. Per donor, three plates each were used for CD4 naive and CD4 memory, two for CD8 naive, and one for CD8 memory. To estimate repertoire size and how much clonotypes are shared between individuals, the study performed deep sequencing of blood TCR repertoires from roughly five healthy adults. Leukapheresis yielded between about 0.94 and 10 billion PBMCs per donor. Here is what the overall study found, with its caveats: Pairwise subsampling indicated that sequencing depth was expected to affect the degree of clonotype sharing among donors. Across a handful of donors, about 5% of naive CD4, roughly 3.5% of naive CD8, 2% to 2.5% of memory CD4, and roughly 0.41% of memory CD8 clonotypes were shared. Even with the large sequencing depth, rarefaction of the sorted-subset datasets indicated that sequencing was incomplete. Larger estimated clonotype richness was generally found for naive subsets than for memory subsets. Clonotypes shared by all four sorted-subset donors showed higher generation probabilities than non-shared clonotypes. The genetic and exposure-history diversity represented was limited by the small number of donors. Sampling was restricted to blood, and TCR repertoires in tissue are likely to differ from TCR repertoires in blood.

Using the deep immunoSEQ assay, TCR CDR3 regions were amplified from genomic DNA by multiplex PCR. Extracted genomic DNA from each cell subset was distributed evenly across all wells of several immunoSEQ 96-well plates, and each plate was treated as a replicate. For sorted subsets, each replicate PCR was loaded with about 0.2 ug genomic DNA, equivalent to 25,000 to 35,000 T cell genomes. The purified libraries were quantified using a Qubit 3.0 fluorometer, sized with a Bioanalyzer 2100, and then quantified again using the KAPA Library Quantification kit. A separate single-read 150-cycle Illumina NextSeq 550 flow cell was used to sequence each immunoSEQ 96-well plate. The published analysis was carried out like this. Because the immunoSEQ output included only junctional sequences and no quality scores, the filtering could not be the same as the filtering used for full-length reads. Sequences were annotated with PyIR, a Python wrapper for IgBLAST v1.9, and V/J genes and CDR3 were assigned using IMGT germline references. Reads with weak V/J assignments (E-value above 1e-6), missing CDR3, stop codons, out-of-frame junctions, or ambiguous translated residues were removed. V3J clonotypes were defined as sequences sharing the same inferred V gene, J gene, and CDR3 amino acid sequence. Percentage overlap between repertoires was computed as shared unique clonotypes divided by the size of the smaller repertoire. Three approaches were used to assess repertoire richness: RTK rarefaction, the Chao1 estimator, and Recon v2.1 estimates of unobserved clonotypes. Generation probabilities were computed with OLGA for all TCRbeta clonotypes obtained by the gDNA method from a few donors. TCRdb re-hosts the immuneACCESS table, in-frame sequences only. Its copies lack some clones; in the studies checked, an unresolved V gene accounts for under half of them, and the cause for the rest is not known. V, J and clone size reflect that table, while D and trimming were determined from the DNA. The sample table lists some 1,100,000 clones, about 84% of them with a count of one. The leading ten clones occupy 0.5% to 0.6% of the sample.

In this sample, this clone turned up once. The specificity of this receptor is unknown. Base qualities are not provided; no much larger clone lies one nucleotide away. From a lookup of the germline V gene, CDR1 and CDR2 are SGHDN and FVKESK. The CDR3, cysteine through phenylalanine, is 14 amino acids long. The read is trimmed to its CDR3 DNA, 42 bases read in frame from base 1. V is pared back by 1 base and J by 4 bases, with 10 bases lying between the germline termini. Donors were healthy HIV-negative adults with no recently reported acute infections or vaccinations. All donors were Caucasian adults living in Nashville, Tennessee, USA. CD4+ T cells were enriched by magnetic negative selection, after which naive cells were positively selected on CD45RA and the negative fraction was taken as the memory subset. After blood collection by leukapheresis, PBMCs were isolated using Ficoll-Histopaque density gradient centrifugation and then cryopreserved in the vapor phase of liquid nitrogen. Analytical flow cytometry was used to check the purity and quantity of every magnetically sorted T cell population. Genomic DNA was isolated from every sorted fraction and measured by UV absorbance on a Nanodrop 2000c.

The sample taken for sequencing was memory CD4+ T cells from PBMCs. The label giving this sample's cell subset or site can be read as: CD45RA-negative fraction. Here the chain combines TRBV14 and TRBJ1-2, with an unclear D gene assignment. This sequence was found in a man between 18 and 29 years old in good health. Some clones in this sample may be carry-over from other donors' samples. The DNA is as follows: TGTGCCAGCAGCCAAGGATCGAGGCGCTATGGCTACACCTTC. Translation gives CASSQGSRRYGYTF.